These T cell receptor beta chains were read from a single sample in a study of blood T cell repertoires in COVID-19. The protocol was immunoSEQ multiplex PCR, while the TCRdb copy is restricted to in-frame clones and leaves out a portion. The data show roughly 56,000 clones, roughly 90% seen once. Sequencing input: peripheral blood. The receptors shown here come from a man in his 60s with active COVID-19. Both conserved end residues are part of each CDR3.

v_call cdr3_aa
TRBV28 CASRNLGQKGTEAFF
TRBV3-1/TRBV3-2 CASSQDRTGGGYTF
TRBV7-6 CASSLGPNEQYF
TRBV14 CASSGSSGETQYF
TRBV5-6 CASSLGRANEQFF
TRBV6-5 CASSLDRIDGYTF
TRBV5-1 CASSPALGDSYEQYF
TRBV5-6 CASTDSGNTEAFF
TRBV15 CATSRGGTGEQYF
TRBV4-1 CASSQDAGGKLFF
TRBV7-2 CASSLSGLGYTF
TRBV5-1 CASSPGGGETQYF
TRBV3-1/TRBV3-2 CASSQSDIQYF
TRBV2 CASNLAGDVEQFF
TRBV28 CAIGTANYGYTF
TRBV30 CAWSEDGSSYNSPLHF
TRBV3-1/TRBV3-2 CASSPSSDSQGRQPQHF
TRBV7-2 CASSLDWAGGSEKLFF
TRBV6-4 CASRSDSSNEKLFF
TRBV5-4 CASSLAGGGGTGELFF
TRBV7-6 CASSLGGAGLSGNTIYF
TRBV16 CASSQRTSYSQETQYF
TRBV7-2 CASSADWSSYEQYF
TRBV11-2 CASSSFAGIHEQYF
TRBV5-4 CASSLAGQGGSEQYF
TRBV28 CASSSTSRGGDYGYTF
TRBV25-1 CASSEGGAYEQYF
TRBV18 CASSSDSSYGYTF
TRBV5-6 CASSLGAGTRTGELFF
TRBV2 CASSALEQYF